The 10 T cell receptor beta chains given below trace back to one sample, sequenced in a study of blood T cells in healthy people across ages. With a J-beta primer mix and a sample-barcoded 5' primer, a second PCR ran 7 to 11 cycles. TCRdb re-analysed the 5' RACE reads in MiXCR, keeping a single row per CDR3 protein. The sample includes roughly 1,100,000 distinct CDR3 sequences, less than 25% seen only once; the top ten take 0.65% to 0.75%. These sequences were also reported in another study, on T cells of mothers and their children.

Sample: blood. The receptors come from a girl aged 2 to 10 in good health.

This clonotype has more than one count but fewer than ten. The chain combines TRBV28 with TRBJ2-5, with D perhaps TRBD1 or TRBD2 (6 bases each). Gene TRBJ2-7 matches the end of the DNA better, so the J call may be wrong. CDR1 is MDHEN, CDR2 SYDVKM, per germline. The CDR3 is 14 amino acids. Here the CDR3 reads CASTLGGYAYEQYF. CDR3 bases: TGTGCCAGCACCCTAGGGGGGTACGCCTACGAGCAGTACTTC.

V and J are TRBV20-1 and TRBJ2-1; 10 nucleotides match TRBD2. The end of the DNA is better explained by TRBJ2-7, so the J call may be wrong. This CDR3 has 15 amino acids. Germline assignment: CDR1 DFQATT and CDR2 SNEGSKA (reference sequence). The CDR3 DNA follows: TGCAGTGCTTTAGGGGGGCTAGCGGGAGTTTACGAGCAGTACTTC. Protein product: CSALGGLAGVYEQYF.

J is TRBJ2-7 and V is TRBV15; 10 nucleotides line up with TRBD1. V lost 3 bases and J lost 6; bases outside the gene matches: 11. The CDR3 is 16 residues long. CDR1 LNHNV and CDR2 YYDKDF come from the germline V gene (reference sequence). The CDR3 coding sequence is TGTGCCACCAGCAGGAATATCGGACAGGGGGGAAGCGAGCAGTACTTC. The encoded protein is CATSRNIGQGGSEQYF.

This clonotype appeared a few times. This chain uses TRBV7-9 with TRBJ1-1; D remains unclear. Per germline, CDR1 SEHNR and CDR2 FQNEAQ (reference sequence). This CDR3 comprises 13 residues. Trimming removed 2 bases from V and 4 bases from J, with 8 bases in between. The CDR3 here is CASSLPSVTEAFF. CDR3 DNA sequence: TGTGCCAGCAGCTTACCATCAGTCACTGAAGCTTTCTTT.

The CDR3 DNA reads as TGTGCCAGCAGTGAATATGGACTAGCAGAGACCCAGTACTTC. It specifies CASSEYGLAETQYF. This rearrangement joins TRBV25-1 to TRBJ2-5; 8 bases line up with TRBD2. The germline gives CDR1 MGHDK, CDR2 SYGVNS. V lost 0 bases, J lost 4 bases, and 1 base stayed unmatched. The CDR3 is 14 residues long.

The chain couples TRBV9 to TRBJ2-1, with D hard to call. The end of the DNA aligns better with TRBJ2-5, so the J call may be wrong. There are 13 residues in the CDR3. CDR1 is SGDLS, CDR2 YYNGEE, per germline. In nucleotides, the CDR3 is TGTGCCAGCAGCGTAGATCAGTGGGAGACCCAGTACTTC. This codes for CASSVDQWETQYF.

This clonotype was seen more than once but under ten times. V usage is TRBV2 and J usage is TRBJ1-1, with D possibly TRBD1 on 5 matching bases. In germline, CDR1 is SNHLY, CDR2 FYNNEI. The length of the CDR3 is 14 residues. V was trimmed by 6 bases and J by 2 bases, leaving 13 bases between them. For the CDR3, the DNA is TGTGCCAGCAGGGACCCGACAGTTAACACTGAAGCTTTCTTT. Its protein product is CASRDPTVNTEAFF.

The DNA for the CDR3 is TGTGCCAGCAGCTTAGCAGGAGGGGCCATGGCTGGCTACACCTTC. Protein sequence: CASSLAGGAMAGYTF. The chain is built from TRBV7-6 and TRBJ1-2, with a possible D match to TRBD1 (5 bases). The CDR3 covers 15 residues. Trimming took 0 bases from V and 7 from J, leaving 15 bases between them. Germline V CDR1 and CDR2: SGHVS, FNYEAQ.

This rearrangement joins TRBV4-3 to TRBJ2-4; 7 bases agree with TRBD2. V shed 1 base and J 0 bases; nucleotides not matched to a gene: 3. The CDR3 length is 16 residues. Per the germline V gene, CDR1 is LGHNA and CDR2 is YSLEER. CDR3 protein: CASSQVAGVAKNIQYF. The CDR3 DNA reads as TGCGCCAGCAGCCAAGTGGCGGGGGTAGCCAAAAACATTCAGTACTTC.

This clonotype was observed a handful of times. The junction and the germline gene differ at one end; a read error may be behind it. This chain links TRBV7-9 with TRBJ2-3, with 7 bases identical to TRBD2. The CDR3 is 12 residues long. Germline assignment: CDR1 SEHNR and CDR2 FQNEAQ (reference sequence). The CDR3 region is CAGREGPDTQYF. The CDR3 DNA sequence: TGTGCCGGCAGGGAGGGGCCAGATACGCAGTATTTT.